The clone carrying this TCR beta chain came up a few times. Its antigen is not identified. Regarding treatment: oral pan-JAK inhibitor, 5-10 mg twice daily. After isolation, RNA underwent reverse transcription to generate cDNA as the sequencing template. The table came from immunoSEQ multiplex PCR; TCRdb's copy has only in-frame clones and leaves some out. The data hold 150,000 to 200,000 clones, with 60% observed a single time. The record originates from a study of CD8+ T cells in alopecia areata. Overall study: Twice daily, treated patients received 5 to 10 mg of oral tofacitinib. Using the percentage of affected scalp area, treated patients' severity was scored. The study, taken as a whole, reports: Scalp specimens additionally yield sequences from normal skin's resident alphabeta T cells.

V was shortened by 2 bases and J by 3 bases, with 10 bases between the two germline ends. This CDR3 is built from 14 residues. CDR1 and CDR2 (germline): SGHVS, FQNEAQ. The chain has TRBV7-8 and TRBJ2-5, with D possibly being TRBD1 or TRBD2 (6 bases each). The material sequenced was CD4+ T cells sorted from blood, taken at week 24, from a patient treated with tofacitinib. This receptor was identified in a human donor with alopecia areata. The CDR3 here is CASSLRRDKETQYF. The CDR3 coding sequence is TGTGCCAGCAGCTTAAGGCGGGACAAAGAGACCCAGTACTTC.